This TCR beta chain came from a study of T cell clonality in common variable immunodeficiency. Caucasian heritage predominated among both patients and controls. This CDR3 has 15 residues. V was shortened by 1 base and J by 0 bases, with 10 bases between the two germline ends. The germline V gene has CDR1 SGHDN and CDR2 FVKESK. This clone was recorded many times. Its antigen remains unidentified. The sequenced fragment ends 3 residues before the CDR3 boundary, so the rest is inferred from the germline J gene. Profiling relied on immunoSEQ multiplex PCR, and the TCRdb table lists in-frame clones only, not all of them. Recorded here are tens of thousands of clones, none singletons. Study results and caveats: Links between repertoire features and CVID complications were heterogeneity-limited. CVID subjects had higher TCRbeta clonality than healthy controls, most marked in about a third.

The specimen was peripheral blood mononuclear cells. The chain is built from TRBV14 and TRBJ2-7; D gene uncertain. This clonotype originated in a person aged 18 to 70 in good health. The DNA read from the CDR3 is TGTGCCAGCAGCCAAGGATTCCCGGGCTCCTACGAG. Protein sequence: CASSQGFPGSYE. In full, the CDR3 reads CASSQGFPGSYEQYF.